These 27 T cell receptor beta chains came from one sample sequenced in a study of OX40 agonist ivuxolimab in advanced cancers. The protocol was immunoSEQ multiplex PCR, while the TCRdb copy is restricted to in-frame clones and leaves out a portion. Of approximately 120,000 clones in the sample, around 92% were seen once. The source material was CD4+ or CD8+ T cells sorted from blood, sampled in a trial of the OX40 agonist ivuxolimab. These TCRs come from an adult with an advanced solid tumor such as melanoma, head and neck, liver or kidney cancer.

This chain joins TRBV9 and TRBJ1-1; D gene ambiguous. CDR1 is SGDLS, CDR2 YYNGEE, per germline. CDR3 length: 17 residues. With 0 bases removed from V and 0 bases from J, the gap between germline ends came to 15 bases. CDR3 residues: CASSVETLEGMNTEAFF. CDR3 bases: TGTGCCAGCAGCGTAGAAACATTGGAGGGCATGAACACTGAAGCTTTCTTT.

This chain links TRBV29-1 with TRBJ2-2, with 9 bases identical to TRBD1. V dropped 7 bases and J dropped 8; count of bases not matched to a gene: 8. The CDR3 has 13 amino acids. Germline CDR1 and CDR2: SQVTM and ANQGSEA. In nucleotides, the CDR3 is TGCAGCGAGCAAACAGGGGGCTGGGGGGAGCTGTTTTTT. This codes for CSEQTGGWGELFF.

To note about this clone: This sample also contains other DNA sequences that code for the same CDR3. The V call is TRBV2, the J call TRBJ1-1, with 7 bases identical to TRBD1. The CDR3 runs 13 residues. Germline CDR1 reads SNHLY; CDR2 reads FYNNEI. V lost 4 bases and J lost 5; bases outside the gene matches: 4. The CDR3 loop reads CASSGTGATEAFF. CDR3 DNA sequence: TGTGCCAGCAGTGGGACAGGAGCGACTGAAGCTTTCTTT. The whole variable domain, remainder taken from reference TRBV2 and TRBJ1-1, is EPEVTQTPSHQVTQMGQEVILRCVPISNHLYFYWYRQILGQKVEFLVSFYNNEISEKSEIFDDQFSVERPDGSNFTLKIRSTKLEDSAMYFCASSGTGATEAFFGQGTRLTVV.

The V and J genes are TRBV6-5 and TRBJ2-3; the D gene is possibly TRBD2 (6 bases). Deletions cut 3 bases from V and 2 bases from J, with 12 bases between. This CDR3 is 15 amino acids long. From germline, CDR1 is MNHEY and CDR2 SVGAGI. The CDR3 is CASSYGGKNTDTQYF. DNA of the CDR3: TGTGCCAGCAGTTATGGGGGGAAAAACACAGATACGCAGTATTTT.

The V gene is TRBV28, the J gene TRBJ2-3, with 8 bases that match TRBD2. CDR1 MDHEN and CDR2 SYDVKM come from the germline V gene. The CDR3 runs 14 residues. V lost 7 bases, J lost 6 bases, and 9 bases stayed unmatched. CDR3 sequence: CASTRGGSKDTQYF. CDR3 sequence (DNA): TGTGCCAGCACCCGCGGGGGGTCCAAGGATACGCAGTATTTT.

This chain joins TRBV5-1 and TRBJ1-3; D unresolved. CDR1 and CDR2 from the germline V gene are SGHRS and YFSETQ. The CDR3 loop spans 13 amino acids. With 6 bases removed from V and 0 bases from J, the gap between germline ends came to 7 bases. The chain's CDR3 is CASKESSGNTIYF. The CDR3 DNA reads TGCGCCAGCAAGGAGAGCTCTGGAAACACCATATATTTT.

This chain connects TRBV6-1 to TRBJ2-5, with 7 bases fitting TRBD2. The CDR3 consists of 15 residues. V lost 2 bases and J lost 5; bases outside the gene matches: 8. The germline CDR1 and CDR2 sequences are MNHNS and SASEGT. In nucleotides, the CDR3 is TGTGCCAGCAGTGAATTTTGGGGGAGGGAGGAGACCCAGTACTTC. Protein: CASSEFWGREETQYF.

This chain connects TRBV7-3 to TRBJ2-1, with 11 bases fitting TRBD2. V shed 5 bases, J shed 4 bases, and the junction held 16 bases outside the gene matches. Germline CDR1 reads SGHTA; CDR2 reads FQGTGA. This CDR3 is 19 amino acids long. CDR3 nucleotides: TGTGCCAGCAGCGCCCAAGGAACTAGCGGGAGCCGAATTTACAATGAGCAGTTCTTC. Its protein is CASSAQGTSGSRIYNEQFF.

The rearrangement links TRBV19 to TRBJ1-4; D gene unclear. The CDR3 runs to 13 residues. Germline V gene data show CDR1 as LNHDA and CDR2 as SQIVND (reference sequence). V lost 2 bases and J 5 bases, leaving 6 bases between the germline ends. The DNA of the CDR3 is TGTGCCAGTAGTATATCGGGGAATGAAAAACTGTTTTTT. This encodes CASSISGNEKLFF.

The rearrangement links TRBV7-3 to TRBJ2-1, with a tentative D call TRBD2 (5 bases). The V gene's germline CDR1 is SGHTA and CDR2 FQGTGA. The CDR3 has 15 amino acids. The V and J ends lost 5 bases and 5 bases respectively, with 16 bases between them. CDR3 amino acids: CASSHTRSANNEQFF. CDR3 nucleotide sequence: TGTGCCAGCAGCCATACTAGGTCGGCCAACAATGAGCAGTTCTTC.

The V and J genes are TRBV6-6 and TRBJ1-2, with D perhaps matching TRBD1 (6 bases). Germline values: CDR1 MNHNY, CDR2 SVGAGI (reference sequence). With 4 bases removed from V and 4 bases from J, the gap between germline ends came to 16 bases. This CDR3 is built from 15 residues. The CDR3 spells CASSSMTGWGYGYTF. CDR3 DNA sequence: TGTGCCAGCAGTTCAATGACAGGCTGGGGCTATGGCTACACCTTC.

The V and J genes are TRBV6-5 and TRBJ2-5, with 9 bases lining up with TRBD2. Germline CDR1 and CDR2: MNHEY and SVGAGI. J was trimmed by 1 base and V by 0 bases; bases with no gene match: 3. This CDR3 is built from 16 residues. This chain's CDR3 is CASSYSLAGFQETQYF. The CDR3 DNA reads TGTGCCAGCAGTTACTCCCTAGCGGGGTTCCAAGAGACCCAGTACTTC.

With respect to this clone: Other DNA sequences from this sample encode an identical CDR3 as well. CDR3 bases: TGTGCCAGCAGCGTAGCGGGAGGCTCCTACAATGAGCAGTTCTTC. This encodes CASSVAGGSYNEQFF. The rearrangement links TRBV9 to TRBJ2-1; 7 bases match TRBD2. The length of the CDR3 is 15 residues. V was pared by 0 bases and J by 0 bases, with 0 bases of the junction left unmatched. Germline values: CDR1 SGDLS, CDR2 YYNGEE.

In its sample, this clone was seen once. The chain employs TRBV19 and TRBJ1-2; no clear D. Trimming cost V 7 bases and J 1 base, with 10 bases left between them. CDR1 and CDR2 (germline): LNHDA, SQIVND (reference sequence). This CDR3 is built from 13 residues. The CDR3 is CASNLHLNYGYTF. CDR3 nucleotide sequence: TGTGCCAGTAACTTACACCTTAACTATGGCTACACCTTC. The complete variable domain, with remaining parts taken from reference TRBV19 and TRBJ1-2, reads DGGITQSPKYLFRKEGQNVTLSCEQNLNHDAMYWYRQDPGQGLRLIYYSQIVNDFQKGDIAEGYSVSREKKESFPLTVTSAQKNPTAFYLCASNLHLNYGYTFGSGTRLTVV.

The V call is TRBV27, the J call TRBJ2-1, with D perhaps TRBD1 (5 bases). CDR3 length: 15 amino acids. The V gene's germline CDR1 is MNHEY and CDR2 SMNVEV (reference sequence). Trimming left V 3 bases short and J 2 bases short, with 11 bases between. CDR3 amino acids: CASSLGQDTYNEQFF. CDR3 coding DNA: TGTGCCAGCAGTTTGGGGCAGGACACCTACAATGAGCAGTTCTTC.

The chain employs TRBV7-9 and TRBJ1-1; unclear D gene. Germline lookup yields CDR1 SEHNR and CDR2 FQNEAQ (reference sequence). The CDR3 totals 14 residues. The V gene lost 5 bases and the J gene lost 5 bases, with 15 bases spanning the gap. CDR3 protein: CASSLNMGRTEAFF. CDR3 DNA: TGTGCCAGCAGCCTAAACATGGGTCGGACTGAAGCTTTCTTT.

This chain uses TRBV7-3 with TRBJ2-7; unclear D gene. This CDR3 is 14 amino acids long. Germline lookup yields CDR1 SGHTA and CDR2 FQGTGA. V gave up 5 bases and J gave up 4 bases, with 15 bases separating them. CDR3: CASSQQVTAYEQYF. CDR3 DNA sequence: TGTGCCAGCAGCCAGCAGGTCACGGCTTACGAGCAGTACTTC.

The gene calls are TRBV19 and TRBJ2-7, with D tentatively TRBD1 or TRBD2 (5 bases each). V gave up 4 bases and J gave up 0 bases, with 7 bases separating them. The CDR3 contains 13 residues. Germline V lookup: CDR1 LNHDA, CDR2 SQIVND (reference sequence). The CDR3: CASSTGTSYEQYF. In DNA, the CDR3 is TGTGCCAGTAGTACCGGGACCTCCTACGAGCAGTACTTC.

DNA of the CDR3: TGTGCCAGCAGCCCCTTAATACAGGGGACTGAAGCTTTCTTT. It is translated as CASSPLIQGTEAFF. The rearrangement links TRBV11-2 to TRBJ1-1, with 7 nucleotides matching TRBD1. Germline CDR1 is SGHAT and CDR2 is FQNNGV. The CDR3 consists of 14 residues. V lost 5 bases, J lost 5 bases, and 8 bases stayed unmatched.

The chain links TRBV7-2 to TRBJ2-5; unclear D gene. V was trimmed by 3 bases and J by 4 bases, leaving 3 bases between them. CDR1 SGHTA and CDR2 FQGNSA come from the germline V gene. The CDR3 sequence is 11 residues long. The CDR3 region has the DNA TGTGCCAGCAGCTTCCTAGAGACCCAGTACTTC. Protein sequence: CASSFLETQYF.

V and J are TRBV11-2 and TRBJ2-3; TRBD2 aligns across 7 bases. J lost 7 bases, V lost 8 bases, and 3 bases had no gene match. Per the germline V gene, CDR1 is SGHAT and CDR2 is FQNNGV. The CDR3 sequence is 11 residues long. CDR3 region: CASGEGYTQYF. DNA of the CDR3: TGTGCCAGCGGGGAGGGGTATACGCAGTATTTT.

This chain links TRBV9 with TRBJ2-3; 12 bases are shared with TRBD2. The CDR3 covers 17 residues. CDR1 is SGDLS, CDR2 YYNGEE, per germline. The trim removed 0 bases at V and 6 bases at J, leaving 8 bases unmatched. The chain's CDR3 is CASSVEGLAGTGDTQYF. The CDR3 nucleotides read TGTGCCAGCAGCGTAGAGGGACTAGCGGGCACTGGGGATACGCAGTATTTT. The complete variable domain, with remaining parts taken from reference TRBV9 and TRBJ2-3, reads DSGVTQTPKHLITATGQRVTLRCSPRSGDLSVYWYQQSLDQGLQFLIQYYNGEERAKGNILERFSAQQFPDLHSELNLSSLELGDSALYFCASSVEGLAGTGDTQYFGPGTRLTVL.

V is TRBV28 and J is TRBJ1-4; 9 bases fit TRBD1. The CDR3 consists of 18 residues. CDR1 and CDR2 from the germline V gene are MDHEN and SYDVKM. The V gene end was trimmed by 3 bases and the J gene end by 0 bases; junction bases not matched to a gene: 8. The CDR3 DNA sequence: TGTGCCAGCAGTTTTAGCCGGGACAGGGTTGCAACTAATGAAAAACTGTTTTTT. This sequence encodes CASSFSRDRVATNEKLFF.

J is TRBJ2-7 and V is TRBV7-9, with 10 bases identical to TRBD1. In germline, CDR1 is SEHNR, CDR2 FQNEAQ (reference sequence). V was clipped by 4 bases and J by 3 bases; unmatched bases: 3. CDR3 length: 14 residues. This CDR3 is CASSSRDRGYEQYF. DNA of the CDR3: TGTGCCAGCAGCTCCCGGGACAGGGGCTACGAGCAGTACTTC.

This clone was picked up a small number of times. The gene calls are TRBV5-1 and TRBJ2-3; the D call may be TRBD1 or TRBD2 (5 bases each). Germline loops: CDR1 SGHRS, CDR2 YFSETQ. CDR3 length: 17 residues. With 0 bases removed from V and 2 bases from J, the gap between germline ends came to 16 bases. The CDR3 sequence is CASSLEYKGPFTDTQYF. The CDR3 DNA is TGCGCCAGCAGCTTGGAATATAAGGGACCATTCACAGATACGCAGTATTTT.

This sequence joins TRBV28 and TRBJ2-3; TRBD2 matches 11 bases. The length of the CDR3 is 14 residues. Germline V gene data show CDR1 as MDHEN and CDR2 as SYDVKM. The V segment lost 8 bases and the J segment 2 bases; nucleotides outside the gene matches: 3. In DNA, the CDR3 is TGTGCCAGCCTAGCGGGAGGACCCACAGATACGCAGTATTTT. Protein sequence: CASLAGGPTDTQYF.

The chain uses TRBV18 and TRBJ1-2; the D gene is possibly TRBD1 (5 bases). This CDR3 spans 12 amino acids. In germline, CDR1 is KGHSH, CDR2 LQKENI. V lost 2 bases and J lost 8, with 9 bases in between. The CDR3 DNA follows: TGTGCCAGCTCACCAGGGGCACGAGGCTACACCTTC. Its protein product is CASSPGARGYTF.